This T cell receptor (beta chain) was captured by sequencing in a study of blood T cell repertoires in COVID-19. Across the study: Samples representing acute and convalescent COVID-19 were sourced from the United States, Italy and Spain.

This table comes from immunoSEQ multiplex PCR, and its TCRdb copy is limited to in-frame clones, with some not included. Here the sample spans about 90,000 clones, more than 80% being singletons. V trimming: 4 bases; J trimming: 2 bases; junction bases outside the gene matches: 4. Germline V lookup: CDR1 SEHNR, CDR2 FQNEAQ (reference sequence). The CDR3 loop spans 14 amino acids. Seattle cases were enrolled at active infection and followed longitudinally. Sequenced: peripheral blood. This chain uses TRBV7-9 with TRBJ2-7, with 8 positions matching TRBD2. The source of this sequence is a man aged 50 to 60 with COVID-19, enrolled during active disease. CDR3 in amino acids: CASSYAGGPYEQYF. In DNA form, the CDR3 reads TGTGCCAGCAGCTATGCGGGGGGCCCCTACGAGCAGTACTTC.